These 4 T cell receptor beta chains were all obtained from the same sample, sequenced in a study of T cell responses to AZD1222 COVID-19 vaccine (dated by TCRdb to the early 2020s). The method was the immunoSEQ multiplex PCR assay. As stored in TCRdb, this immuneACCESS dataset retains in-frame rearrangements with V and J assigned. A fraction of the clones does not appear; measured against another copy, unresolved V genes explain less than half of the discrepancy, and the remainder lacks a known reason. Recorded for this sample are some 120,000 clones; approximately 93% of them occurred a single time. The leading ten clones occupy 2.5% to 3% of the sample. The meaning of the sample's time point label: baseline before first vaccination. The source was peripheral blood, collected on day 0 of AZD1222 vaccination. The receptors derive from an adult in good health.

The genes are TRBV7-2 and TRBJ2-3, with D unclear. Per germline, CDR1 SGHTA and CDR2 FQGNSA. The length of the CDR3 is 15 residues. V lost 3 bases and J 1 base, leaving 11 bases between the germline ends. This chain's CDR3 is CASSFGPVGTDTQYF. CDR3 DNA: TGTGCCAGCAGCTTCGGACCGGTTGGCACAGATACGCAGTATTTT.

J is TRBJ2-1 and V is TRBV2, with D uncertain. The CDR3 contains 15 residues. CDR1 is SNHLY and CDR2 is FYNNEI in the germline V gene. Trimming cost V 6 bases and J 0 bases, with 12 bases left between them. In DNA, the CDR3 is TGTGCCAGCAGACCTCAGGTGAGCTCCTACAATGAGCAGTTCTTC. Amino acids: CASRPQVSSYNEQFF.

This chain connects TRBV30 to TRBJ1-2; D is uncertain. CDR1 and CDR2 (germline): GTSNPN, SVGIG (reference sequence). The CDR3 loop spans 13 amino acids. Trimming removed 1 base at V and 6 bases at J, with 12 bases between. For the CDR3, the DNA is TGTGCCTGGAGTGACCACGATCAGGATGGCTACACCTTC. The encoded protein is CAWSDHDQDGYTF.

The chain links TRBV19 to TRBJ1-3; D possibly corresponds to TRBD1 (5 bases). From germline, CDR1 is LNHDA and CDR2 SQIVND (reference sequence). V shed 8 bases and J shed 1 base, with 12 bases lying between them. The CDR3 has 14 amino acids. CDR3 nucleotide sequence: TGTGCCAGTGCACTCCAGGGATCTGGAAACACCATATATTTT. The encoded protein is CASALQGSGNTIYF.